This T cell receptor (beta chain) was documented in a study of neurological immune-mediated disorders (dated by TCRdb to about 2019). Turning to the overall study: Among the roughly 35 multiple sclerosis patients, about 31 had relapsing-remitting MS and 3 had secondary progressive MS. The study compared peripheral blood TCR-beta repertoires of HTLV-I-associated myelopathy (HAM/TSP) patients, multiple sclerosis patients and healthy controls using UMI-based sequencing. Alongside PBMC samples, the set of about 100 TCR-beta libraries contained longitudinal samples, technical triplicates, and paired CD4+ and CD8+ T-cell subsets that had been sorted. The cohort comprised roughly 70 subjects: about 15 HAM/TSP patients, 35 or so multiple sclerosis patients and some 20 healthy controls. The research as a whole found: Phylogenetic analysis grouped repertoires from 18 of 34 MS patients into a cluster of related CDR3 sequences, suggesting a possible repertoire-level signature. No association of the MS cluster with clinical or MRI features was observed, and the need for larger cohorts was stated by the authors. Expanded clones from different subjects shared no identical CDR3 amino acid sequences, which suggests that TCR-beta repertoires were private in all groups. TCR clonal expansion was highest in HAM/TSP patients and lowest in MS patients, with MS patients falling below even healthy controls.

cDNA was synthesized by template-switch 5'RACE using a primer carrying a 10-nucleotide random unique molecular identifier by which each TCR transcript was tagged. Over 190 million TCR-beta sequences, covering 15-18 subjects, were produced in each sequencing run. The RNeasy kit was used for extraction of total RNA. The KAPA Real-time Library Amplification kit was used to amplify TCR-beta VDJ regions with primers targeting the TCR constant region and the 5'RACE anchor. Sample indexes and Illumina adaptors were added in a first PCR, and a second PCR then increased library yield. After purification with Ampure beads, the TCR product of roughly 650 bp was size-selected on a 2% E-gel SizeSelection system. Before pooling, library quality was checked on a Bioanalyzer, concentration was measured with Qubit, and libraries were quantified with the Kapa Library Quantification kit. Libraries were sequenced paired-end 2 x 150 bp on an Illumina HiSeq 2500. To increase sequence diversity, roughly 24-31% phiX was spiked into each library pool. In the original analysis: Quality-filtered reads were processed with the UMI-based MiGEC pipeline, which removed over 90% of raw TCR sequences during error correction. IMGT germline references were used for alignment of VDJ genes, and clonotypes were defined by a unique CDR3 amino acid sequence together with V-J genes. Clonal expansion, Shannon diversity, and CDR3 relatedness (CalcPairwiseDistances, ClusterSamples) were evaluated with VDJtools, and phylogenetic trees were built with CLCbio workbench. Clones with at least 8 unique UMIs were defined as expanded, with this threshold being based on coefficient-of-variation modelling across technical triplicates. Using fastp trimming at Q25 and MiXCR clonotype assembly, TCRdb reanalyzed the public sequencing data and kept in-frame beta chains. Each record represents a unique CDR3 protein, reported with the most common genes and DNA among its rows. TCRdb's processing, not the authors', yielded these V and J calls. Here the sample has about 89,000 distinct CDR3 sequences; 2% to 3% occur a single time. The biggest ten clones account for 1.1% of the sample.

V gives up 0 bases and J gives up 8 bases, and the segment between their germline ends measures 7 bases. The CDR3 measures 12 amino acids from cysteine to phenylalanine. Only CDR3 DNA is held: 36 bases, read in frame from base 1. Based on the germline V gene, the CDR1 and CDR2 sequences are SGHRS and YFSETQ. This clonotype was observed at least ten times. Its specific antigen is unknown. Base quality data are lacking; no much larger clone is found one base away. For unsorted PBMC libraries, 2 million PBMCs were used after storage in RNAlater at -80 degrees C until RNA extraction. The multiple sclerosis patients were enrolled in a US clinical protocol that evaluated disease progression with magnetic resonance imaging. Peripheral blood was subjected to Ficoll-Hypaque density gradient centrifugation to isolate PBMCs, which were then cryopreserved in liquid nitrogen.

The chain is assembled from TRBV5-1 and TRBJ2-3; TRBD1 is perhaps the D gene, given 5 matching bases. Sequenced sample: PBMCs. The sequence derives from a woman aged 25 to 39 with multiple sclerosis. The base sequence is TGCGCCAGCAGCTTGGCCCAGGGTACGCAGTATTTT. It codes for CASSLAQGTQYF.